The sequence of this TCR beta chain was determined in a study of blood T cell repertoires in COVID-19. Study as a whole: Specimens from acute and convalescent COVID-19 originated in the United States, Italy and Spain. Sample material is recorded as cDNA or gDNA derived from T cells, B-cell-depleted T cells, or PBMCs.

Across about two dozen US areas, participants ranged in age from 18 to 89 years. Per the authors' pipeline: How many nucleated cells were present was estimated from reference gene primer amplification. Profiling relied on immunoSEQ multiplex PCR, and the TCRdb table lists in-frame clones only, not all of them. D and trimming come from the DNA, and the V and J calls and clone size come from that table. The sample has fewer than 250,000 clones; 84% are singletons. The receptor's source is a woman between 25 and 40 years old who had recovered from COVID-19. The sequencing input was PBMCs or T cells enriched from blood (not recorded which).

For the CDR3, the DNA is TGTGCCAGCAGCCTAAGGGCAGGGGCAGGCACTGAAGCTTTCTTT. It is translated as CASSLRAGAGTEAFF. The chain has TRBV7-9 and TRBJ1-1; a possible D gene is TRBD1 (6 bases). The ends were cut back, 5 bases at V and 4 bases at J, with 17 bases in the middle. CDR1 SEHNR and CDR2 FQNEAQ come from the germline V gene (reference sequence). The CDR3 sequence is 15 residues long. Supplemented by reference TRBV7-9 and TRBJ1-1, the full variable domain reads DTGVSQNPRHKITKRGQNVTFRCDPISEHNRLYWYRQTLGQGPEFLTYFQNEAQLEKSRLLSDRFSAERPKGSFSTLEIQRTEQGDSAMYLCASSLRAGAGTEAFFGQGTRLTVV.